This T cell receptor beta chain appears in the sequencing data of a study of blood T cell repertoires in COVID-19. Study in general: Sample material is recorded as cDNA or gDNA derived from T cells, B-cell-depleted T cells, or PBMCs.

Trimming shortened V by 4 bases and J by 7 bases, and 20 bases separated the two germline ends. Germline CDR1 and CDR2: KGHSH and LQKENI. The CDR3 runs to 16 residues. Only in-frame clones appear in the TCRdb table, and some are missing; sequencing was by immunoSEQ multiplex PCR. This sample has approximately 89,000 clones; over 70% occur once, and the top ten carry around 19%. This clonotype was obtained from a human donor in a cohort sampled during active COVID-19. The chain uses TRBV18 and TRBJ2-1; TRBD1 might be the D (5 bases). Input material: peripheral blood. Here the CDR3 DNA reads TGTGCCAGCTCACTTTTATCAGACAGTTTGGGGAATGAGCAGTTCTTC. Translating gives CASSLLSDSLGNEQFF.